This T cell receptor (beta chain) emerged from a study of T cell clonotyping in hematopoietic cell transplantation. Study details: Recipients' pretransplant samples followed cytoreduction.

Time point: recipient sample about 28 days before transplant, after cytoreduction. The method was immunoSEQ multiplex PCR; TCRdb's version includes in-frame clones alone and lacks a portion of them. The sample carries tens of thousands of clones, 75% to 90% recorded once. The sequence came from a man aged 60-69 years with acute myeloid leukemia. Some clones in this sample may be carry-over from other donors' samples. The sample was peripheral blood mononuclear cells, taken before stem cell transplant.

The CDR3 spells CASSDTGFGGYTF. Here the CDR3 DNA reads TGTGCCAGCAGTGACACGGGGTTCGGCGGCTACACCTTC. The V gene is TRBV6-6, the J gene TRBJ1-2; D remains ambiguous. Germline V gives CDR1 MNHNY, CDR2 SVGAGI (reference sequence). Between the trimmed V and J ends, which lost 5 bases and 8 bases, there was a span of 15 bases. This CDR3 is built from 13 residues.